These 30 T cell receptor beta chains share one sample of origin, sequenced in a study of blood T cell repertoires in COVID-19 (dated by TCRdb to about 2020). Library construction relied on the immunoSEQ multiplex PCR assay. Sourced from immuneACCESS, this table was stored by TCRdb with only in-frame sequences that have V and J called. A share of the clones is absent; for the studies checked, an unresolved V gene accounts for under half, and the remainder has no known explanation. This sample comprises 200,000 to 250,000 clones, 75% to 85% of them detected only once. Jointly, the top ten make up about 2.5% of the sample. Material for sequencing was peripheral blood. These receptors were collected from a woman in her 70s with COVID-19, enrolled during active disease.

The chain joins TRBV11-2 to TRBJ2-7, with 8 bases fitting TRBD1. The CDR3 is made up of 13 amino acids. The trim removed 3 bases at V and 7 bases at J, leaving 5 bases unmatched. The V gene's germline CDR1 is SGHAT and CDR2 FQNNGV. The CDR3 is CASSFQGAGEQYF. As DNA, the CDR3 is TGTGCCAGCAGCTTTCAGGGGGCGGGGGAGCAGTACTTC. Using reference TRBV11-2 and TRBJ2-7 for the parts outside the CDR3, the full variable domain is EAGVAQSPRYKIIEKRQSVAFWCNPISGHATLYWYQQILGQGPKLLIQFQNNGVVDDSQLPKDRFSAERLKGVDSTLKIQPAKLEDSAVYLCASSFQGAGEQYFGPGTRLTVT.

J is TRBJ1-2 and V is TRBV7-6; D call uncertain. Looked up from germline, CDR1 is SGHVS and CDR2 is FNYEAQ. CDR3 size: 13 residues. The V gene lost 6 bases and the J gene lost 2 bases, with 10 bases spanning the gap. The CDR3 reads CASSKNRNYGYTF. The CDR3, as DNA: TGTGCCAGCAGTAAGAACAGAAACTATGGCTACACCTTC.

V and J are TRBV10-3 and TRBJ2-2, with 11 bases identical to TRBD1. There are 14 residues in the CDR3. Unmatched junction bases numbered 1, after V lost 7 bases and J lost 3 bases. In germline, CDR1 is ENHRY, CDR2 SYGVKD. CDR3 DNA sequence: TGTGCCATCACGGGACAGGGGGACACCGGGGAGCTGTTTTTT. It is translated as CAITGQGDTGELFF.

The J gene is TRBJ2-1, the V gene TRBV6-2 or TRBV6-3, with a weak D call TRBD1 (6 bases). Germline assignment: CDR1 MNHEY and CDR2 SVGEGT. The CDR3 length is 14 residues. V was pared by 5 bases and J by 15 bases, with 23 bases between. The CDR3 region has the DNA TGTGCCAGCAGTCCGATGGGGACAACCCCATTCGGGTTCTTC. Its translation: CASSPMGTTPFGFF.

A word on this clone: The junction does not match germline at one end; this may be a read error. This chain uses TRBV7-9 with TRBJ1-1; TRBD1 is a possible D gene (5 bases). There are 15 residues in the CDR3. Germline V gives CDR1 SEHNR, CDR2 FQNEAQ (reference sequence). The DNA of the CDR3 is TGTGCCAGCAGCTTACAAAGTGCAGGGAACGCTGAAGCTTTCTTT. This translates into CASSLQSAGNAEAFF.

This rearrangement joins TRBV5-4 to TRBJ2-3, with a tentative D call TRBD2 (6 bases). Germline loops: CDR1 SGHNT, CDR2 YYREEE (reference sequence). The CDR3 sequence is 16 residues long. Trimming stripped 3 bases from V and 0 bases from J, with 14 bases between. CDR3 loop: CASSWGLYSSTDTQYF. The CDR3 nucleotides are TGTGCCAGCAGCTGGGGACTCTATTCAAGCACAGATACGCAGTATTTT.

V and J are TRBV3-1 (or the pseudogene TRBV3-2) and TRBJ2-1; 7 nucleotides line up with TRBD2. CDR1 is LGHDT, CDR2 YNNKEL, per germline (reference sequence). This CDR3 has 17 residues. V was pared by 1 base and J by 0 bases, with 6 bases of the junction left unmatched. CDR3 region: CASSQGWGGSSYNEQFF. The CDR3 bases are TGTGCCAGCAGCCAAGGGTGGGGCGGGAGCTCCTACAATGAGCAGTTCTTC.

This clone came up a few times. CDR3 residues: CATSRDLRGNQPQHF. The CDR3 DNA follows: TGTGCCACCAGCAGAGATCTAAGGGGGAATCAGCCCCAGCATTTT. The chain combines TRBV15 with TRBJ1-5, with D tentatively TRBD1 (6 bases). CDR3 length: 15 residues. V dropped 0 bases and J dropped 4 bases, with 10 bases sitting between them. The germline gives CDR1 LNHNV, CDR2 YYDKDF (reference sequence).

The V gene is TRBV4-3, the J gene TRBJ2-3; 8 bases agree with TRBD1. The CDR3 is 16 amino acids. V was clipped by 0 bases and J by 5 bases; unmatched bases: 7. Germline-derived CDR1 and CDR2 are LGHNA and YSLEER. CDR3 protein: CASSQDRTGSRDTQYF. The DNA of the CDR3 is TGCGCCAGCAGCCAAGATAGGACAGGGTCACGAGATACGCAGTATTTT.

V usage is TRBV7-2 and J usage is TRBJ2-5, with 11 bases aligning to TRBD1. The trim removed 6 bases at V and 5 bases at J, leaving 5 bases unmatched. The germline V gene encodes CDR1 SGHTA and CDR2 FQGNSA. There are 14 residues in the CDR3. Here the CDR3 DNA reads TGTGCCAGCAGGACGGACAGGGGGCACGAGACCCAGTACTTC. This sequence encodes CASRTDRGHETQYF.

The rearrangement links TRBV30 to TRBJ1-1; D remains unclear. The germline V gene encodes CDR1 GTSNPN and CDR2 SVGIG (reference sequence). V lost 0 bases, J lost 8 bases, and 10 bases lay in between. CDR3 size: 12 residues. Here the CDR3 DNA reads TGTGCCTGGAGTGTAGCCACTTCAGAAGCTTTCTTT. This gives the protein CAWSVATSEAFF.

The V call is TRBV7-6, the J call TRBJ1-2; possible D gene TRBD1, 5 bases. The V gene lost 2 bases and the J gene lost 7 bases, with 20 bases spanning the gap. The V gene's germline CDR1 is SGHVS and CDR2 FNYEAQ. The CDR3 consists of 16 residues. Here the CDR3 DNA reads TGTGCCAGCAGCTTATTTAGCGGGAACAGGCACGGTGGCTACACCTTC. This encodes CASSLFSGNRHGGYTF.

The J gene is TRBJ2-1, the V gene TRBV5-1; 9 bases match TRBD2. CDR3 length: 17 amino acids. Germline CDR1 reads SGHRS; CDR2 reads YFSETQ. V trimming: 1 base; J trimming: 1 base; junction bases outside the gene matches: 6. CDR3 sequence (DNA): TGCGCCAGCAGCTTGCCTAGCGGGGCCGGTTCCTACAATGAGCAGTTCTTC. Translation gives CASSLPSGAGSYNEQFF.

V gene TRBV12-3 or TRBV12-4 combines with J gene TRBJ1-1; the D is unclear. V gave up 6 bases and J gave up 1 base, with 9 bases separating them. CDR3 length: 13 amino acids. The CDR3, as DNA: TGTGCCAGCAGCCTGACACAGAACACTGAAGCTTTCTTT. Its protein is CASSLTQNTEAFF.

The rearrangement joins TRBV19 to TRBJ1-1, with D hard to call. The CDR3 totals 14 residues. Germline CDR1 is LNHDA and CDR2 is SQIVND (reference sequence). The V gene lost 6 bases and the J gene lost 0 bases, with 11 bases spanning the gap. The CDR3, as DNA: TGTGCCAGTAGAACCGGAGACTTGAACACTGAAGCTTTCTTT. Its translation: CASRTGDLNTEAFF.

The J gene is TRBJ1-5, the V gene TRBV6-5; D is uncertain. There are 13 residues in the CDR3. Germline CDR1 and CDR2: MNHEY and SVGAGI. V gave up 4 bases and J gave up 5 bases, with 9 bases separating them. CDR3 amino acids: CASSWREDQPQHF. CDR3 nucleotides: TGTGCCAGCAGTTGGCGGGAAGATCAGCCCCAGCATTTT.

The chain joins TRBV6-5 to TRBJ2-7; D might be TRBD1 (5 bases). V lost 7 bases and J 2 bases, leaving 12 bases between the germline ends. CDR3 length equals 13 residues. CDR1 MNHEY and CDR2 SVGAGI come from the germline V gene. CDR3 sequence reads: CASNQGTTYEQYF. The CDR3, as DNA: TGTGCCAGCAACCAGGGAACGACCTACGAGCAGTACTTC.

The CDR3, as DNA: TGTGCCAGCAGCTCGGGGGGCGGGCTGAACACTGAAGCTTTCTTT. Amino acids: CASSSGGGLNTEAFF. V usage is TRBV7-6 and J usage is TRBJ1-1; D might be TRBD1 (6 bases). V gave up 4 bases and J gave up 0 bases, with 12 bases separating them. The CDR3 consists of 15 residues. Germline-derived CDR1 and CDR2 are SGHVS and FNYEAQ. Based on the CDR3 plus reference TRBV7-6 and TRBJ1-1, the full variable domain is GAGVSQSPRYKVTKRGQDVALRCDPISGHVSLYWYRQALGQGPEFLTYFNYEAQQDKSGLPNDRFSAERPEGSISTLTIQRTEQRDSAMYRCASSSGGGLNTEAFFGQGTRLTVV.

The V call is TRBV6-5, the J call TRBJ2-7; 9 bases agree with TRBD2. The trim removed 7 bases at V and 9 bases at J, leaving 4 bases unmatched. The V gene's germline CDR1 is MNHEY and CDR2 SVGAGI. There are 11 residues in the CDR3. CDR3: CASIAGEVQYF. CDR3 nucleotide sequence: TGTGCCAGCATAGCGGGGGAGGTGCAGTACTTC.

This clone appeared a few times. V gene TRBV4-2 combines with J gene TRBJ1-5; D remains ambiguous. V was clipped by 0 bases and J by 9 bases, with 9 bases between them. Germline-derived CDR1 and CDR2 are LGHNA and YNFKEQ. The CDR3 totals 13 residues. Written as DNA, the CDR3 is TGTGCCAGCAGCCAAGAAGCCCTTGGGCCCCAGCATTTT. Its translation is CASSQEALGPQHF.

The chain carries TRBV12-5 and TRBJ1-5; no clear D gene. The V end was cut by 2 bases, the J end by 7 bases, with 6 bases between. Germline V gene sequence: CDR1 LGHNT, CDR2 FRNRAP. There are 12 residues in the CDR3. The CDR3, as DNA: TGTGCTAGTGGTTTGTGGGAGCAGCCCCAGCATTTT. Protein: CASGLWEQPQHF.

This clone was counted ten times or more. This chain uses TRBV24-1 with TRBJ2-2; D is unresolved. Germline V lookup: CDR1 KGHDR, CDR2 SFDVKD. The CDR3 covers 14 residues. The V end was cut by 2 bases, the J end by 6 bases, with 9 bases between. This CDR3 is CATSDWRTPGELFF. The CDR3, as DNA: TGTGCCACCAGTGATTGGAGAACACCCGGGGAGCTGTTTTTT.

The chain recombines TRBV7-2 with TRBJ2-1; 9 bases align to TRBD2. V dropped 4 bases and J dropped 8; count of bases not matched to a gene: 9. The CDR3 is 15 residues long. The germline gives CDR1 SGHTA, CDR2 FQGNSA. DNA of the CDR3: TGTGCCAGCAGCTGGACTAGCGACGCTTGGTATGAGCAGTTCTTC. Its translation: CASSWTSDAWYEQFF.

The CDR3 DNA sequence: TGTGCCAGCAGCCCTCCGGGACAGGGGGGAGGCACCGGGGAGCTGTTTTTT. Protein sequence: CASSPPGQGGGTGELFF. The chain has TRBV7-2 and TRBJ2-2; 11 nucleotides line up with TRBD1. CDR1 is SGHTA, CDR2 FQGNSA, per germline. V shed 5 bases, J shed 4 bases, and the junction held 9 bases outside the gene matches. The CDR3 runs 17 residues.

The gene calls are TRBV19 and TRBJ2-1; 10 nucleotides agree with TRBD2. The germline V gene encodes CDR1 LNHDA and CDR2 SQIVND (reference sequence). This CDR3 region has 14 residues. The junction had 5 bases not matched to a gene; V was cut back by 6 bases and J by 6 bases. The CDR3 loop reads CASRLAGVGNEQFF. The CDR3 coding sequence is TGTGCCAGTAGGCTAGCGGGGGTCGGCAATGAGCAGTTCTTC.

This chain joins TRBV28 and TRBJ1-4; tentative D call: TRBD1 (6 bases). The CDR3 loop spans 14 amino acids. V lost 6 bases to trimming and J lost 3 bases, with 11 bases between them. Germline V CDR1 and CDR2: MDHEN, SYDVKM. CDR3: CASRVGGANEKLFF. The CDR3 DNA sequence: TGTGCCAGCAGGGTAGGGGGGGCTAATGAAAAACTGTTTTTT.

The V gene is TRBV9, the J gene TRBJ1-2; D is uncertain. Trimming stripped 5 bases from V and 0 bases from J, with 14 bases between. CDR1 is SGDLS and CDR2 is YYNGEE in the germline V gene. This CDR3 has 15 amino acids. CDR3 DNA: TGTGCCAGCAGACCTACACAAGGAGCTAACTATGGCTACACCTTC. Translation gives CASRPTQGANYGYTF.

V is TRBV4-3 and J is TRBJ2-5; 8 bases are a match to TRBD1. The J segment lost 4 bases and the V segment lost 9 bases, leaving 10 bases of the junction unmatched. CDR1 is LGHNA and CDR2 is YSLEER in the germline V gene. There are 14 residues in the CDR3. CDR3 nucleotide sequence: TGCGCCAGTTCCTCTGACAGGGGAGGAGAGACCCAGTACTTC. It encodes CASSSDRGGETQYF.

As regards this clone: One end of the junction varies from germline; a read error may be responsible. CDR3 sequence (DNA): TGTGCTAGCAGGAACCTAGCGGAGGGAGAAGAGACCCAGTACTTC. Translation gives CASRNLAEGEETQYF. This rearrangement joins TRBV7-7 to TRBJ2-5, with 7 nucleotides matching TRBD2. The CDR3 loop spans 15 amino acids. Germline lookup yields CDR1 SSHAT and CDR2 FNYEAQ (reference sequence). Full variable domain (missing parts from reference TRBV7-7 and TRBJ2-5): GAGVSQSPRYKVTKRGQDVTLRCDPISSHATLYWYQQALGQGPEFLTYFNYEAQPDKSGLPSDRFSAERPEGSISTLTIQRTEQRDSAMYRCASRNLAEGEETQYFGPGTRLLVL.

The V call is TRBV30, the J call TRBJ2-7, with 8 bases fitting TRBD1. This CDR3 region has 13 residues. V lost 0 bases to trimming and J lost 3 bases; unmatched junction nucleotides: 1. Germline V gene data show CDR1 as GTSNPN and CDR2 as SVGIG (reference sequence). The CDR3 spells CAWSVGTGYEQYF. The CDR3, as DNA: TGTGCCTGGAGTGTAGGGACAGGCTACGAGCAGTACTTC.